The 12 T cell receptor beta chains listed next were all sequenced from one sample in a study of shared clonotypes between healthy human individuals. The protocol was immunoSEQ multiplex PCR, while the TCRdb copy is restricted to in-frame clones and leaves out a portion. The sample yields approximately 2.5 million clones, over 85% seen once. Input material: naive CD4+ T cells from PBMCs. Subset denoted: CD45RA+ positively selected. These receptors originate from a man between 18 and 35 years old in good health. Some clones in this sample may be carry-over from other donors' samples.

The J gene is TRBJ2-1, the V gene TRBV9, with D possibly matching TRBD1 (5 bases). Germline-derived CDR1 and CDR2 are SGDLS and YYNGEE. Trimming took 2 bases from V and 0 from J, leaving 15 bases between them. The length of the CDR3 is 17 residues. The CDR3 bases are TGTGCCAGCAGCGTGAGCTTGGCCGACAGCTCCTACAATGAGCAGTTCTTC. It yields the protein CASSVSLADSSYNEQFF.

CDR3 amino acids: CAWKRLVFVPNEQFF. The CDR3 nucleotides are TGTGCCTGGAAACGACTAGTTTTTGTGCCCAATGAGCAGTTCTTC. The chain uses TRBV30 and TRBJ2-1; a weak D match, TRBD2 (6 bases). CDR3 length equals 15 residues. Germline V lookup: CDR1 GTSNPN, CDR2 SVGIG (reference sequence). V was pared by 4 bases and J by 6 bases, with 19 bases between.

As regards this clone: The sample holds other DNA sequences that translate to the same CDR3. CDR3 region: CASSIGLADYNEQFF. The CDR3 DNA sequence: TGCGCCAGCAGCATCGGACTAGCGGATTACAATGAGCAGTTCTTC. The chain uses TRBV5-1 and TRBJ2-1; 10 bases fit TRBD2. The CDR3 totals 15 residues. Trimming took 4 bases from V and 4 from J; bases not matched to a gene: 5. The germline V gene encodes CDR1 SGHRS and CDR2 YFSETQ.

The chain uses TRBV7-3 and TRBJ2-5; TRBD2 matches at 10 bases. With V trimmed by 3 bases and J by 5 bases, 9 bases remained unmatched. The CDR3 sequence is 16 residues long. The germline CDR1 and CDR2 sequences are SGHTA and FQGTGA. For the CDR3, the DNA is TGTGCCAGCAGCTTCACCTCAGCGGGAGGGCGGGAGACCCAGTACTTC. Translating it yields CASSFTSAGGRETQYF.

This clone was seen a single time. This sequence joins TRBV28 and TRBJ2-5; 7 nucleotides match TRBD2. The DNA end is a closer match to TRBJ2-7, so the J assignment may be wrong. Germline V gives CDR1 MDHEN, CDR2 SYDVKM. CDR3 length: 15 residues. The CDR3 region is CASSPGRFGRNEQYF. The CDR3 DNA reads TGTGCCAGCAGCCCCGGGAGGTTCGGGAGAAACGAGCAGTACTTC.

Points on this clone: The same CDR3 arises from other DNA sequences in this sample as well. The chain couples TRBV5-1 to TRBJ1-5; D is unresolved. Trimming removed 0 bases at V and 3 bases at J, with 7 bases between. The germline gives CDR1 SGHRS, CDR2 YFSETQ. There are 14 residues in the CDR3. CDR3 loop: CASSLDGTNQPQHF. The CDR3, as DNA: TGCGCCAGCAGCTTGGACGGAACCAATCAGCCCCAGCATTTT.

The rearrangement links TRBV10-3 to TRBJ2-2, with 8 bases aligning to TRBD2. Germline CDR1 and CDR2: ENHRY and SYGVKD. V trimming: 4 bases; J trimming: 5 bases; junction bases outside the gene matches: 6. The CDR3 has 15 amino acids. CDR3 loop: CAISGSGSRTGELFF. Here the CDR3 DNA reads TGTGCCATCAGTGGAAGCGGGAGTAGAACCGGGGAGCTGTTTTTT.

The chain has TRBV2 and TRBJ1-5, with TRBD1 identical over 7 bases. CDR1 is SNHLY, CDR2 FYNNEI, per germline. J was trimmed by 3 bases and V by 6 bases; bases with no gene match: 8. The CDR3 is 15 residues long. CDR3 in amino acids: CASRTQGQINQPQHF. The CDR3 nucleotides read TGTGCCAGCAGGACACAGGGACAGATCAATCAGCCCCAGCATTTT.

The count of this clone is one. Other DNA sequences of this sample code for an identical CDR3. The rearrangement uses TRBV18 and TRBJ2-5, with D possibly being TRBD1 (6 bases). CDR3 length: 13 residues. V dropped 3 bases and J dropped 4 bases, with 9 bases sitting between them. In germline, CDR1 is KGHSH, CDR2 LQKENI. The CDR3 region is CASSPGTTETQYF. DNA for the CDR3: TGTGCCAGCTCACCCGGGACAACAGAGACCCAGTACTTC.

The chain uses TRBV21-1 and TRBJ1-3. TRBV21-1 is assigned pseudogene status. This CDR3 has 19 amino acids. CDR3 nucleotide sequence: TGTGCCAGCAGCAACGCCCCTTATCTGAGGGGAAGCTCTGGAAACACCATATATTTT. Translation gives CASSNAPYLRGSSGNTIYF.

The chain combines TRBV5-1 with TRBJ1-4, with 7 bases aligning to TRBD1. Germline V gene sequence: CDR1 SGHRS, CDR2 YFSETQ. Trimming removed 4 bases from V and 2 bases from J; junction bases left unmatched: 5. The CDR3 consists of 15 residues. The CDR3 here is CASSNGDSTNEKLFF. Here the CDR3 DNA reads TGCGCCAGCAGCAACGGGGACAGCACTAATGAAAAACTGTTTTTT.

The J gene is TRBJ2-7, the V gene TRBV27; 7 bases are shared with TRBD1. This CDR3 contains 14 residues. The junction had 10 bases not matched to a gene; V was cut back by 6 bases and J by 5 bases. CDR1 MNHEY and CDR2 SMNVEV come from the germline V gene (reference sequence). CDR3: CASRERTGPHEQYF. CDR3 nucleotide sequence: TGTGCCAGCAGAGAGCGGACAGGTCCCCACGAGCAGTACTTC.